The sample holds a few counts of the clone carrying this T cell receptor (beta chain). Its antigen is not identified. With 5 bases removed from V and 1 base from J, the gap between germline ends came to 14 bases. CDR1 MNHEY and CDR2 SVGAGI come from the germline V gene. The CDR3 sequence is 15 residues long. Documented treatment: oral pan-JAK inhibitor, 5-10 mg twice daily. Lesional scalp tissue (obtained by punch biopsy) and peripheral blood were collected from alopecia areata patients. These data originate in a study of CD8+ T cells in alopecia areata. Findings of the study overall: Many expanded lesional clones remained in scalp and blood on tofacitinib. More clonal than normal scalp was lesional scalp, particularly alopecia totalis/universalis.

Reverse transcription of extracted RNA yielded cDNA, which provided the sequencing template. Data came from immunoSEQ multiplex PCR; TCRdb stores just in-frame clones and leaves some out. The top ten clones hold about 16% of a sample with roughly 150,000 clones, roughly 54% of them seen once. The clonotype was recovered from a human donor with alopecia areata. The sample here was CD8+ T cells sorted from blood, taken at week 4, from a patient treated with tofacitinib. The V and J genes are TRBV6-5 and TRBJ1-1; D call uncertain. CDR3 DNA: TGTGCCAGCAGTAACCCTCGGACGGGGAACACTGAAGCTTTCTTT. It translates to CASSNPRTGNTEAFF.